One and the same sample provided the 5 T cell receptor beta chains below, sequenced in a study of molecular identifiers for immune sequencing clone quantification. In TCRdb, the PCR reads were re-called with MiXCR into one record per CDR3 protein. The sample consists of nearly 650,000 distinct CDR3 sequences, about 25% of them appearing once. The sample consisted of naive CD8+ T cells from blood, with Jurkat cell RNA spiked in. Described subset: FACS-sorted CD8+CD4-CCR7+CD45RA+ naive T cells. The receptors shown here come from a human donor in good health. Some libraries in this study had Jurkat cell RNA spiked in.

Details on this clonotype: One end of the junction is discordant with germline, which a read error may explain. The chain carries TRBV5-8 and TRBJ1-1; D possibly corresponds to TRBD1 (5 bases). Per the germline V gene, CDR1 is SGHTS and CDR2 is YDEGEE. The CDR3 runs 14 residues. CDR3 protein: CAGSLVGLNTEAFF. CDR3 in DNA: TGTGCCGGCAGCTTGGTGGGGCTGAACACTGAAGCTTTCTTT.

This clonotype was observed many times. The chain couples TRBV7-9 to TRBJ1-1; D is possibly TRBD1 (6 bases). V was cut by 4 bases and J by 1 base, with 19 bases left in between. The V gene's germline CDR1 is SEHNR and CDR2 FQNEAQ (reference sequence). The CDR3 covers 17 residues. CDR3 in DNA: TGTGCCAGCAGCTCTAACCAGGGGAGTTCACCGAACACTGAAGCTTTCTTT. Protein: CASSSNQGSSPNTEAFF.

This clonotype turned up a few times. One end of the junction does not line up with germline, which may come from a read error. The rearrangement joins TRBV6-6 to TRBJ1-1; no reliable D call. CDR1 is MNHNY and CDR2 is SVGAGI in the germline V gene (reference sequence). The CDR3 covers 10 residues. CDR3 nucleotides: TGTGCCCGCAGTTATCTGGAAGCTTTCTTT. Translated, it gives CARSYLEAFF.

The chain carries TRBV3-1 and TRBJ2-5; 10 bases line up with TRBD2. Germline CDR1 reads LGHDT; CDR2 reads YNNKEL (reference sequence). V lost 0 bases and J lost 9; bases outside the gene matches: 22. CDR3 size: 20 residues. The CDR3 DNA reads TGTGCCAGCAGCCAAGATCAGTACTGGTCAGCGGGGGGGCCGAGTGAGGCCCAGTACTTC. Translating it yields CASSQDQYWSAGGPSEAQYF.

The chain joins TRBV7-9 to TRBJ2-5; TRBD1 aligns across 7 bases. This CDR3 has 15 amino acids. Germline-derived CDR1 and CDR2 are SEHNR and FQNEAQ (reference sequence). V was pared by 5 bases and J by 4 bases, with 10 bases of the junction left unmatched. The CDR3 sequence is CASSPAGTEGETQYF. CDR3 coding DNA: TGTGCCAGCAGCCCGGCCGGGACAGAGGGAGAGACCCAGTACTTC.